Below are 19 T cell receptor beta chains sequenced from a single sample in a study of shared clonotypes between healthy human individuals. Using immunoSEQ multiplex PCR, the repertoire was profiled, and TCRdb retains in-frame clones only, with some absent. The sample lists roughly 1,500,000 clones, approximately 98% occurring once. Material for sequencing was naive CD4+ T cells sorted from blood. Subset meaning: CD45RA+ positively selected. These receptors were collected from a man aged 25-40 years in good health.

The V and J genes are TRBV5-6 and TRBJ2-1; D is possibly TRBD2 (6 bases). This CDR3 region has 15 residues. Looked up from germline, CDR1 is SGHDT and CDR2 is YYEEEE. With 2 bases removed from V and 0 bases from J, the gap between germline ends came to 9 bases. For the CDR3, the DNA is TGTGCCAGCAGCTTTTGGCGGGACTCCTACAATGAGCAGTTCTTC. Amino acids: CASSFWRDSYNEQFF.

This chain links TRBV27 with TRBJ2-7, with 12 bases aligning to TRBD1. Germline CDR1 and CDR2: MNHEY and SMNVEV (reference sequence). V dropped 4 bases and J dropped 7; count of bases not matched to a gene: 8. CDR3 size: 15 residues. CDR3 DNA: TGTGCCAGCAGTTCTGTCGGGACAGGGGGCCGGGAGCAGTACTTC. Protein: CASSSVGTGGREQYF.

As DNA, the CDR3 is TGCGCCAGCAGCTTGGAACTGGGTGGCACAGATACGCAGTATTTT. This translates into CASSLELGGTDTQYF. The chain links TRBV5-1 to TRBJ2-3; the D is unclear. Trimming left V 0 bases short and J 1 base short, with 9 bases between. CDR1 is SGHRS and CDR2 is YFSETQ in the germline V gene. CDR3 length: 15 amino acids.

This clone was seen once. V gene TRBV15 combines with J gene TRBJ1-4, with TRBD1 identical over 7 bases. There are 17 residues in the CDR3. The germline V gene encodes CDR1 LNHNV and CDR2 YYDKDF (reference sequence). Losses at the gene ends were 3 bases for V and 0 bases for J; bases not matched to a gene: 7. For the CDR3, the DNA is TGTGCCACCAGCAGTACCGGGACAGATGCAACTAATGAAAAACTGTTTTTT. As protein: CATSSTGTDATNEKLFF.

This clone was found once. The chain combines TRBV7-6 with TRBJ2-5; D not resolved. Trimming took off 1 base at V and 4 bases at J, with 4 bases between the two ends. This CDR3 is 12 amino acids long. Germline assignment: CDR1 SGHVS and CDR2 FNYEAQ. The DNA for the CDR3 is TGTGCCAGCAGCTTAGAGGCAGAGACCCAGTACTTC. This sequence encodes CASSLEAETQYF.

The chain couples TRBV7-6 to TRBJ1-1; TRBD1 might be the D (6 bases). Germline V gives CDR1 SGHVS, CDR2 FNYEAQ. The CDR3 totals 14 residues. Trimming removed 1 base at V and 2 bases at J, with 8 bases between. The CDR3 spells CASSLGGTNTEAFF. The CDR3 DNA reads as TGTGCCAGCAGCTTAGGGGGGACAAACACTGAAGCTTTCTTT.

The chain employs TRBV29-1 and TRBJ2-3, with a weak D call TRBD1 (6 bases). Trimming stripped 4 bases from V and 0 bases from J, with 11 bases between. Germline CDR1 SQVTM, CDR2 ANQGSEA. The CDR3 spans 14 residues. The CDR3 reads CSVVRTGSTDTQYF. The DNA of the CDR3 is TGCAGCGTTGTTCGAACAGGGAGCACAGATACGCAGTATTTT.

The V and J genes are TRBV7-2 and TRBJ2-5, with D maybe TRBD2 (6 bases). The CDR3 sequence is 14 residues long. Trimming took off 2 bases at V and 1 base at J, with 8 bases between the two ends. Germline values: CDR1 SGHTA, CDR2 FQGNSA. The CDR3 sequence: CASSLLEGQETQYF. CDR3 coding DNA: TGTGCCAGCAGCTTACTGGAGGGCCAAGAGACCCAGTACTTC.

Regarding this clone: Additional DNA sequences in this sample encode the identical CDR3. This chain links TRBV6-1 with TRBJ2-7, with D hard to call. V dropped 3 bases and J dropped 3 bases, with 6 bases sitting between them. CDR1 is MNHNS and CDR2 is SASEGT in the germline V gene. The CDR3 contains 12 residues. The CDR3 here is CASSEGSYEQYF. CDR3 sequence (DNA): TGTGCCAGCAGTGAGGGCAGCTACGAGCAGTACTTC.

V and J are TRBV10-3 and TRBJ2-7, with a weak D call TRBD2 (5 bases). The V end was cut by 3 bases, the J end by 3 bases, with 9 bases between. In germline, CDR1 is ENHRY, CDR2 SYGVKD. This CDR3 region has 13 residues. CDR3 sequence: CAISDLGGYEQYF. The CDR3, as DNA: TGTGCCATCAGTGATCTAGGAGGCTACGAGCAGTACTTC.

V gene TRBV6-1 combines with J gene TRBJ2-1; D gene uncertain. The germline V gene has CDR1 MNHNS and CDR2 SASEGT. The V and J ends lost 2 bases and 10 bases respectively, with 6 bases between them. This CDR3 is 11 amino acids long. CDR3 sequence: CASSEPEEQFF. The CDR3 bases are TGTGCCAGCAGTGAACCGGAGGAGCAGTTCTTC.

J is TRBJ2-6 and V is TRBV4-1; perhaps D is TRBD1 or TRBD2 (5 bases each). This CDR3 contains 18 residues. Trimming removed 0 bases at V and 0 bases at J, with 12 bases between. Per the germline V gene, CDR1 is MGHRA and CDR2 is YSYEKL. This CDR3 is CASSQDEGRHSGANVLTF. The CDR3 DNA sequence: TGCGCCAGCAGCCAAGATGAGGGGCGTCACTCTGGGGCCAACGTCCTGACTTTC.

The chain is built from TRBV9 and TRBJ2-7, with TRBD2 matching over 8 bases. The V and J ends lost 3 bases and 6 bases, in that order; junction bases with no gene match: 11. There are 15 residues in the CDR3. The germline gives CDR1 SGDLS, CDR2 YYNGEE. CDR3 loop: CASSGSLGLEGEQYF. CDR3 bases: TGTGCCAGCAGCGGTTCCCTGGGACTAGAGGGCGAGCAGTACTTC.

This sequence joins TRBV28 and TRBJ2-1; 8 bases agree with TRBD1. The CDR3 length is 16 residues. With 6 bases clipped from V and 3 bases from J, the junction kept 10 bases outside the gene matches. CDR1 is MDHEN, CDR2 SYDVKM, per germline. The CDR3 loop is CASRGMQGANYNEQFF. CDR3 nucleotide sequence: TGTGCCAGCAGGGGAATGCAGGGGGCGAACTACAATGAGCAGTTCTTC. Together with reference TRBV28 and TRBJ2-1, the CDR3 gives the full variable domain: DVKVTQSSRYLVKRTGEKVFLECVQDMDHENMFWYRQDPGLGLRLIYFSYDVKMKEKGDIPEGYSVSREKKERFSLILESASTNQTSMYLCASRGMQGANYNEQFFGPGTRLTVL.

As concerns this clone: The identical CDR3 is also encoded by other nucleotide sequences in the sample. V usage is TRBV5-6 and J usage is TRBJ2-2, with 9 nucleotides matching TRBD1. With V trimmed by 0 bases and J by 2 bases, 5 bases remained unmatched. The CDR3 totals 17 residues. Germline V gene sequence: CDR1 SGHDT, CDR2 YYEEEE. The CDR3 bases are TGTGCCAGCAGCTTGGTGGGGACAGGGCCTAACACCGGGGAGCTGTTTTTT. Its protein product is CASSLVGTGPNTGELFF.

The chain carries TRBV5-1 and TRBJ2-7; 9 nucleotides line up with TRBD1. The germline V gene has CDR1 SGHRS and CDR2 YFSETQ. V lost 4 bases and J lost 4; bases outside the gene matches: 9. CDR3 length equals 15 residues. This CDR3 reads CASSRTQGAEYEQYF. The CDR3 DNA sequence: TGCGCCAGCAGCAGAACACAGGGGGCGGAATACGAGCAGTACTTC.

The chain uses TRBV10-3 and TRBJ2-1; D is unresolved. The CDR3 extends over 13 amino acids. Germline CDR1 and CDR2: ENHRY and SYGVKD. Trimming removed 3 bases from V and 6 bases from J, with 9 bases in between. CDR3 DNA sequence: TGTGCCATCAGTGATCTCTTTGGCAATGAGCAGTTCTTC. Translating gives CAISDLFGNEQFF.

This rearrangement joins TRBV2 to TRBJ2-1; 12 bases align to TRBD2. V shed 0 bases, J shed 7 bases, and the junction held 10 bases outside the gene matches. Germline V gene sequence: CDR1 SNHLY, CDR2 FYNNEI. The CDR3 runs to 18 residues. The CDR3 protein is CASSEAAGRLAGVNEQFF. The DNA for the CDR3 is TGTGCCAGCAGTGAAGCGGCCGGGAGACTAGCGGGAGTGAATGAGCAGTTCTTC. Filled out from reference TRBV2 and TRBJ2-1, the complete variable domain reads EPEVTQTPSHQVTQMGQEVILRCVPISNHLYFYWYRQILGQKVEFLVSFYNNEISEKSEIFDDQFSVERPDGSNFTLKIRSTKLEDSAMYFCASSEAAGRLAGVNEQFFGPGTRLTVL.

The chain employs TRBV5-1 and TRBJ2-2, with TRBD1 matching 8 bases. The V segment lost 0 bases and the J segment 6 bases; nucleotides outside the gene matches: 1. The V gene's germline CDR1 is SGHRS and CDR2 YFSETQ. The CDR3 consists of 14 residues. CDR3 in amino acids: CASSLAQGAGELFF. The CDR3 DNA is TGCGCCAGCAGCTTGGCACAGGGGGCCGGGGAGCTGTTTTTT.